Listed here are 9 T cell receptor beta chains from one sample, sequenced in a study of cytomegalovirus exposure and HLA in healthy donors. 13 Jbeta primers and 60 Vbeta primers were used for the PCR. The assay was immunoSEQ multiplex PCR, and TCRdb's table has in-frame clones only and misses some. The table lists about 180,000 clones, around 82% of them singletons. The sequenced sample consisted of PBMCs. The receptor set was obtained from a boy aged 2-9 years in good health and CMV-seronegative.

CDR3 sequence (DNA): TGTGCCAGCAGTCCCCCTGGTAGCGGGAGTGCGGGCGAGCAGTACTTC. The encoded protein is CASSPPGSGSAGEQYF. The chain uses TRBV6-6 and TRBJ2-7; 9 positions match TRBD2. CDR1 is MNHNY and CDR2 is SVGAGI in the germline V gene (reference sequence). V was pared by 5 bases and J by 6 bases, with 14 bases of the junction left unmatched. CDR3 length: 16 residues.

The chain carries TRBV20-1 and TRBJ1-1; 7 nucleotides align to TRBD1. The CDR3 totals 10 residues. CDR1 and CDR2 from the germline V gene are DFQATT and SNEGSKA (reference sequence). CDR3 nucleotides: TGCAGCGTGAGGGGGACAGCAGCTTTCTTT. This gives the protein CSVRGTAAFF.

The chain uses TRBV27 and TRBJ1-6; D may be TRBD1 (6 bases). Germline loops: CDR1 MNHEY, CDR2 SMNVEV (reference sequence). CDR3 length equals 19 residues. V gave up 2 bases and J gave up 0 bases, with 17 bases separating them. CDR3 coding DNA: TGTGCCAGCAGTTTAAGGGCAGGGGCTACGAGCTCCTATAATTCACCCCTCCACTTT. It is translated as CASSLRAGATSSYNSPLHF.

For this clone: Other DNA sequences in this sample translate to the same CDR3. The J gene is TRBJ2-7, the V gene TRBV7-9; possible D gene TRBD2, 6 bases. The CDR3 runs 14 residues. Germline V gene data show CDR1 as SEHNR and CDR2 as FQNEAQ (reference sequence). Between the trimmed V and J ends, which lost 5 bases and 1 base, there was a span of 12 bases. CDR3 sequence: CASSTRTNSYEQYF. CDR3 sequence (DNA): TGTGCCAGCAGCACACGGACTAATTCCTACGAGCAGTACTTC.

The chain has TRBV4-1 and TRBJ1-5, with a tentative D call TRBD1 (6 bases). The CDR3 contains 16 residues. Trimming pared 4 bases from V and 3 bases from J, leaving 16 bases between. Germline V gene data show CDR1 as MGHRA and CDR2 as YSYEKL. CDR3 bases: TGCGCCAGCAGCCCCTTCGGCACAGGGCCCAATCAGCCCCAGCATTTT. Protein product: CASSPFGTGPNQPQHF.

This chain connects TRBV2 to TRBJ2-1, with D possibly matching TRBD2 (5 bases). CDR1 is SNHLY, CDR2 FYNNEI, per germline. The CDR3 totals 12 residues. The V gene lost 11 bases and the J gene lost 4 bases, with 12 bases spanning the gap. CDR3 in amino acids: CAADGGYNEQFF. The CDR3 nucleotides read TGTGCCGCAGATGGCGGGTACAATGAGCAGTTCTTC.

The chain links TRBV5-1 to TRBJ1-2; 9 positions agree with TRBD1. The CDR3 covers 16 residues. CDR1 and CDR2 (germline): SGHRS, YFSETQ. With 3 bases clipped from V and 5 bases from J, the junction kept 11 bases outside the gene matches. The CDR3 region is CASSSGQGRVFYGYTF. The CDR3 DNA sequence: TGCGCCAGCAGCTCGGGACAGGGCCGGGTCTTTTATGGCTACACCTTC.

V is TRBV9 and J is TRBJ2-2, with D possibly being TRBD2 (6 bases). Germline V CDR1 and CDR2: SGDLS, YYNGEE. V was trimmed by 1 base and J by 2 bases, leaving 18 bases between them. This CDR3 spans 18 amino acids. The CDR3 is CASSVTPLFGTNTGELFF. The CDR3, as DNA: TGTGCCAGCAGCGTAACCCCTCTCTTCGGGACTAACACCGGGGAGCTGTTTTTT.

V usage is TRBV2 and J usage is TRBJ2-1; 12 bases map to TRBD2. Germline trimming cut 5 bases from V and 6 bases from J; bases unmatched to any gene: 5. CDR1 is SNHLY and CDR2 is FYNNEI in the germline V gene. The CDR3 has 15 residues. CDR3 bases: TGTGCCAGCAGTCGACTAGCGGGAGTCAGCAATGAGCAGTTCTTC. Its protein is CASSRLAGVSNEQFF.